This T cell receptor beta chain was obtained from a study of cytomegalovirus exposure and HLA in healthy donors. General study findings and limits: Reports indicated that the classifier achieved high specificity and sensitivity in diagnosing cytomegalovirus status. Among TCR beta chains, those listed as cytomegalovirus-associated numbered over 150.

Among the approximately 130 subjects of the validation cohort, separate from the roughly 670-subject first cohort, were the donors. Profiling relied on immunoSEQ multiplex PCR, and the TCRdb table lists in-frame clones only, not all of them. This sample has hundreds of thousands of clones, with roughly 84% found just once. The V gene lost 4 bases and the J gene lost 7 bases, with 25 bases spanning the gap. The CDR3 covers 18 residues. Germline V CDR1 and CDR2: LGHNA, YNFKEQ. The table lists this clone with a few counts. Antigen specificity is unknown. The V call is TRBV4-2, the J call TRBJ2-2; D possibly corresponds to TRBD2 (7 bases). Sequences were obtained from PBMCs. The origin of this receptor is a woman in her twenties or thirties in good health and CMV-seropositive. The CDR3: CASSPSGGGRRSYGELFF. CDR3 sequence (DNA): TGTGCCAGCAGCCCCTCGGGGGGCGGGAGACGAAGTTACGGGGAGCTGTTTTTT.